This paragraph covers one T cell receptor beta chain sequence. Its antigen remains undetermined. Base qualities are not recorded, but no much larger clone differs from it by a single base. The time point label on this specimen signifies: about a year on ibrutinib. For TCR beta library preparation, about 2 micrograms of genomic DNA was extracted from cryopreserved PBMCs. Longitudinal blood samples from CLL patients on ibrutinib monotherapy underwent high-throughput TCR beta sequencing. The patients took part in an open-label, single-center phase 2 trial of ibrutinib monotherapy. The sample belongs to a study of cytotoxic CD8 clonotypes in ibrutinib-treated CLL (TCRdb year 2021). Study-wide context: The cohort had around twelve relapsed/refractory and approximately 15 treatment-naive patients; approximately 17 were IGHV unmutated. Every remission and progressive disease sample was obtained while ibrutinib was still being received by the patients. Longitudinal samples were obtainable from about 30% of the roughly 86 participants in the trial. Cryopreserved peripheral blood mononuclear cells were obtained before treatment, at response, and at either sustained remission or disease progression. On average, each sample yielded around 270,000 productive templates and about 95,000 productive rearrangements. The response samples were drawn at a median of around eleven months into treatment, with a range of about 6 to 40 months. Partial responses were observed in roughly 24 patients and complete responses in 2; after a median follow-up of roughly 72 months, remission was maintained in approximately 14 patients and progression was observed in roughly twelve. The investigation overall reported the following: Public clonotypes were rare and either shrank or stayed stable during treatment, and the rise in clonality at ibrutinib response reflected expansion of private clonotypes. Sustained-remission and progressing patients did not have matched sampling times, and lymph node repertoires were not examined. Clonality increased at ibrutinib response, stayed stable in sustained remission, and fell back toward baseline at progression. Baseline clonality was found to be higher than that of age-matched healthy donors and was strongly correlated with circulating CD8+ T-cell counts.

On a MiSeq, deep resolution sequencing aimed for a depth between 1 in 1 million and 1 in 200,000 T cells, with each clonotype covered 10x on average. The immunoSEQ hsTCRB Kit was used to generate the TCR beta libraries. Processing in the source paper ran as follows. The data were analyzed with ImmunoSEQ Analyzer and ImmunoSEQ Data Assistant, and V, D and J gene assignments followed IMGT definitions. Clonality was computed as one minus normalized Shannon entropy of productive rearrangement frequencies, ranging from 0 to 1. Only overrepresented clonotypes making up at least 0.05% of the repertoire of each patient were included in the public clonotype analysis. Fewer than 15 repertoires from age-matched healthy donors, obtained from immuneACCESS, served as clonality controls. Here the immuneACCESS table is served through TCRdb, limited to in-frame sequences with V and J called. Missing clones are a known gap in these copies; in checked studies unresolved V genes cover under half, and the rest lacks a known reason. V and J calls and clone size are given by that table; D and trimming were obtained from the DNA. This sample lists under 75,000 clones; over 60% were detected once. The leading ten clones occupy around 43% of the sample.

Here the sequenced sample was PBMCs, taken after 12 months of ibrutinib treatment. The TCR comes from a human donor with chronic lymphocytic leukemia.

Read as DNA, the sequence is TGTGCCAGCCCAGCGGGAGGGCGGCAGTACTTC. It translates to CASPAGGRQYF. The sequence links TRBV2 to TRBJ2-7; TRBD2 fits 10 bases in the junction. Unmatched junction bases come to 4, with V trimmed by 8 bases and J by 9 bases. Reading from cysteine to phenylalanine, the CDR3 counts 11 amino acids. This entry keeps only the CDR3 DNA: 33 bases, framed from base 1. The germline V gene supplies CDR1 SNHLY and CDR2 FYNNEI.